This T cell receptor (beta chain) was captured in a study of CD4+ T cells in melanoma. Study-wide points: A reported correlation linked neoantigen-specific CD4+ T cells to CD8+, macrophage and B cell function. Neoantigen-specific CD4+ T cells in melanoma reportedly had diverse differentiation states.

Method: immunoSEQ multiplex PCR; TCRdb's copy keeps in-frame clones and lacks some. Its table records dozens of clones. The germline gives CDR1 MNHNY, CDR2 SVGAGI (reference sequence). CDR3 size: 15 residues. Losses at the gene ends were 5 bases for V and 6 bases for J; bases not matched to a gene: 7. As concerns this clone: Its antigen is undetermined.

The chain couples TRBV6-6 to TRBJ2-1; 10 bases align to TRBD1. The specimen sequenced was a T cell line or clone, from whole sample or a sorted T cell fraction (not recorded which). The TCR originated in a human donor with melanoma. Some clones in this sample may be carry-over from other donors' samples. The CDR3 coding sequence is TGTGCCAGCAGTACGGACAGGGGGGTCGCCAATGAGCAGTTCTTC. As protein: CASSTDRGVANEQFF.